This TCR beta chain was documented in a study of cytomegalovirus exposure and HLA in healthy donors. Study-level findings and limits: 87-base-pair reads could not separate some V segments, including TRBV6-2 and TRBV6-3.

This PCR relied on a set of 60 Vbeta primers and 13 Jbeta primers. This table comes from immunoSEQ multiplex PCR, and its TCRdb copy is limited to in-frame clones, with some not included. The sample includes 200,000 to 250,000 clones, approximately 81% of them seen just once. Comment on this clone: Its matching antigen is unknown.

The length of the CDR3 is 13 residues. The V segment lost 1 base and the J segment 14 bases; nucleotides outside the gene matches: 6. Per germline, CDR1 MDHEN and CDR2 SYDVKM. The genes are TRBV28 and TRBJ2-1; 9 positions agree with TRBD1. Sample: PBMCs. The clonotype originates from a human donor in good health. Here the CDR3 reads CASSLYARTGEFF. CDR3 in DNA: TGTGCCAGCAGTTTATATGCCAGGACAGGGGAGTTCTTC.